The 26 T cell receptor beta chains given below trace back to one sample, sequenced in a study of glioma-infiltrating T cells. The iRepertoire nested amplicon-rescue multiplex PCR amplified TCR alpha and beta CDR3s from RNA. One entry per CDR3 protein, called by TCRdb with MiXCR from the multiplex PCR reads. The sample gives 150,000 to 200,000 distinct CDR3 sequences, over 30% of which show up once; 20% to 25% is in the top ten. Sequencing used glioma tissue, nonneoplastic brain tissue, or PBMCs (not recorded which). The receptor source for this set is a human donor with low-grade glioma or glioblastoma, undergoing nonglioma brain surgery, or in good health (not recorded which).

This clonotype showed up many times. V gene TRBV4-1 combines with J gene TRBJ1-5, with D hard to call. V lost 3 bases and J lost 2, with 8 bases in between. CDR3 length equals 14 residues. Germline assignment: CDR1 MGHRA and CDR2 YSYEKL. CDR3 nucleotides: TGCGCCAGCAGCCAGAGGGCGCGCAATCAGCCCCAGCATTTT. This codes for CASSQRARNQPQHF.

In the case of this clonotype: This may be a read error, as it is one base from a much larger clone. J is TRBJ2-2 and V is TRBV27; no clear D gene. Germline loops: CDR1 MNHEY, CDR2 SMNVEV (reference sequence). Trimming removed 0 bases from V and 6 bases from J, with 20 bases in between. This CDR3 contains 18 residues. Here the CDR3 DNA reads TGTGCCAGCAGTTTATCCAAGCTGGAGAGGTTCCGGGCCGGGGAGCTGTTTTTT. Amino acid sequence: CASSLSKLERFRAGELFF.

This clonotype was counted many times. The V call is TRBV7-2, the J call TRBJ1-6, with D unclear. In germline, CDR1 is SGHTA, CDR2 FQGNSA. The CDR3 length is 13 residues. Trimming removed 1 base at V and 11 bases at J, with 9 bases between. CDR3 coding DNA: TGTGCCAGCAGCTTAGGAAGAGGGCCACCCCTCCACTTT. It yields the protein CASSLGRGPPLHF. Combining the CDR3 with reference TRBV7-2 and TRBJ1-6 gives the whole variable domain GAGVSQSPSNKVTEKGKDVELRCDPISGHTALYWYRQSLGQGLEFLIYFQGNSAPDKSGLPSDRFSAERTGGSVSTLTIQRTQQEDSAVYLCASSLGRGPPLHFGNGTRLTVT.

This clonotype was seen repeatedly, ten times or more. This sequence joins TRBV5-1 and TRBJ2-5; 7 nucleotides agree with TRBD2. This CDR3 region has 16 residues. Unmatched junction bases numbered 6, after V lost 0 bases and J lost 1 base. Germline V gene data show CDR1 as SGHRS and CDR2 as YFSETQ. CDR3 sequence: CASSLEAASGQETQYF. The CDR3 DNA is TGCGCCAGCAGCTTGGAAGCGGCTAGCGGCCAAGAGACCCAGTACTTC.

The table lists this clonotype with many counts. The CDR3 region is CASIKDFSSATDTQYF. In DNA form, the CDR3 reads TGTGCCAGCATCAAGGACTTTTCGTCGGCGACAGATACGCAGTATTTT. The V gene is TRBV28, the J gene TRBJ2-3, with D possibly being TRBD2 (5 bases). The V gene lost 7 bases and the J gene lost 3 bases, with 20 bases spanning the gap. Looked up from germline, CDR1 is MDHEN and CDR2 is SYDVKM. The CDR3 contains 16 residues.

This sequence joins TRBV5-1 and TRBJ1-2, with D possibly TRBD1 on 5 matching bases. Germline CDR1 SGHRS, CDR2 YFSETQ. V shed 2 bases and J shed 2 bases, with 16 bases lying between them. This CDR3 region has 16 residues. The CDR3 DNA is TGCGCCAGCAGCTTATCCGGGACCCCGGGGAACTATGGCTACACCTTC. Its translation: CASSLSGTPGNYGYTF.

This clonotype was counted a few times. The chain links TRBV5-1 to TRBJ1-2; weak D call: TRBD1 (6 bases). This CDR3 is built from 15 residues. The germline V gene has CDR1 SGHRS and CDR2 YFSETQ. V lost 1 base and J lost 4, with 14 bases in between. The CDR3 nucleotides read TGCGCCAGCAGCTTGACCCGGGACAACCCCTATGGCTACACCTTC. It codes for CASSLTRDNPYGYTF.

Of note for this clonotype: A much larger clone lies one base from this, so it may be a read error. The gene calls are TRBV7-9 and TRBJ2-7; 8 bases map to TRBD1. CDR1 SEHNR and CDR2 FQNEAQ come from the germline V gene (reference sequence). This CDR3 contains 15 residues. The V and J ends lost 4 bases and 3 bases, in that order; junction bases with no gene match: 8. The CDR3 sequence: CASSSPHRGVYEQYF. CDR3 DNA: TGTGCCAGCAGCTCACCGCACAGGGGGGTCTACGAGCAGTACTTC. The variable domain in full, with the rest retrieved from reference TRBV7-9 and TRBJ2-7, is DTGVSQNPRHKITKRGQNVTFRCDPISEHNRLYWYRQTLGQGPEFLTYFQNEAQLEKSRLLSDRFSAERPKGSFSTLEIQRTEQGDSAMYLCASSSPHRGVYEQYFGPGTRLTVT.

The chain carries TRBV4-3 and TRBJ2-1; D is undetermined. The germline V and J ends were trimmed by 0 bases and 6 bases, with 12 bases remaining between them. Per germline, CDR1 LGHNA and CDR2 YSLEER. The length of the CDR3 is 15 residues. CDR3 sequence reads: CASSQDPLRSNEQFF. CDR3 bases: TGCGCCAGCAGCCAAGATCCTTTAAGGTCCAATGAGCAGTTCTTC.

The sample holds many counts of this clonotype. The chain combines TRBV28 with TRBJ2-7; 7 bases line up with TRBD2. Germline loops: CDR1 MDHEN, CDR2 SYDVKM. The CDR3 runs to 15 residues. V was pared by 3 bases and J by 3 bases, with 8 bases of the junction left unmatched. DNA for the CDR3: TGTGCCAGCAGTTTTTTGGGGGGGACTGGCTACGAGCAGTACTTC. Its translation is CASSFLGGTGYEQYF.

This chain joins TRBV12-3 or TRBV12-4 and TRBJ2-5; tentative D call: TRBD2 (6 bases). This CDR3 comprises 13 residues. V was trimmed by 3 bases and J by 5 bases, leaving 10 bases between them. The DNA of the CDR3 is TGTGCCAGCAGTTTCGGAGGGGATGAGACCCAGTACTTC. It is translated as CASSFGGDETQYF.

This chain connects TRBV5-1 to TRBJ2-4; TRBD2 might be the D (5 bases). This CDR3 spans 15 amino acids. The germline gives CDR1 SGHRS, CDR2 YFSETQ. V lost 4 bases, J lost 7 bases, and 18 bases lay in between. CDR3 coding DNA: TGCGCCAGCAGCCCAAGCGGTGAGAGTGTCAACATTCAGTACTTC. It codes for CASSPSGESVNIQYF.

This clonotype was observed many times. J is TRBJ2-6 and V is TRBV12-3 or TRBV12-4; no firm D call. The ends were cut back, 3 bases at V and 1 base at J, with 10 bases in the middle. This CDR3 is 16 amino acids long. The CDR3 nucleotides read TGTGCCAGCAGTTTTTGGTTTGGATCTGGGGCCAACGTCCTGACTTTC. Residues: CASSFWFGSGANVLTF.

Ten or more counts support this clonotype. The gene calls are TRBV29-1 and TRBJ2-5; TRBD2 might be the D (6 bases). The CDR3 consists of 13 residues. Germline lookup yields CDR1 SQVTM and CDR2 ANQGSEA. V was trimmed by 7 bases and J by 2 bases, leaving 14 bases between them. The CDR3 region is CSEKPGAQETQYF. Here the CDR3 DNA reads TGCAGCGAAAAACCGGGAGCGCAAGAGACCCAGTACTTC.

This chain uses TRBV6-2 or TRBV6-3 with TRBJ2-1; TRBD1 is a possible D gene (5 bases). The V gene lost 0 bases and the J gene lost 5 bases, with 14 bases spanning the gap. This CDR3 spans 16 amino acids. CDR1 is MNHEY and CDR2 is SVGEGT in the germline V gene. The CDR3 DNA reads as TGTGCCAGCAGTTACTCCACAGGAGCAAATCACAATGAGCAGTTCTTC. Protein: CASSYSTGANHNEQFF.

This clonotype has a handful of counts. The chain combines TRBV11-2 with TRBJ2-5; maybe TRBD2 (5 bases). Germline V gives CDR1 SGHAT, CDR2 FQNNGV. The V end was cut by 7 bases, the J end by 6 bases, with 18 bases between. The CDR3 is 14 amino acids. The CDR3 DNA is TGTGCCAGCACATTAGCGCTATTCGTGAAGACCCAGTACTTC. Amino acid sequence: CASTLALFVKTQYF.

Remarks on this clonotype: A much bigger clone sits one base away, suggesting this may be a read error. The rearrangement joins TRBV7-2 to TRBJ2-7; 8 bases match TRBD2. The CDR3 covers 14 residues. The germline V gene encodes CDR1 SGHTA and CDR2 FQGNSA. CDR3 protein: CANSAGLASHEQYF. The CDR3 region has the DNA TGTGCCAACAGCGCAGGACTAGCTTCCCACGAGCAGTACTTC. The full variable domain, completed using reference TRBV7-2 and TRBJ2-7, is GAGVSQSPSNKVTEKGKDVELRCDPISGHTALYWYRQSLGQGLEFLIYFQGNSAPDKSGLPSDRFSAERTGGSVSTLTIQRTQQEDSAVYLCANSAGLASHEQYFGPGTRLTVT.

The V gene is TRBV3-1, the J gene TRBJ2-1, with D perhaps matching TRBD2 (7 bases). Trimming left V 5 bases short and J 1 base short, with 24 bases between. Per germline, CDR1 LGHDT and CDR2 YNNKEL (reference sequence). The CDR3 has 19 residues. The CDR3 reads CASSLEGGGGVGSYNEQFF. CDR3 bases: TGTGCCAGCAGCTTAGAGGGAGGGGGGGGGGTCGGGTCCTACAATGAGCAGTTCTTC.

This clonotype came up many times. The gene calls are TRBV7-2 and TRBJ2-6; D is unclear. The germline V gene encodes CDR1 SGHTA and CDR2 FQGNSA. V shed 8 bases and J shed 0 bases, with 5 bases lying between them. This CDR3 spans 13 amino acids. CDR3 in DNA: TGTGCCAGCGCCGACTCTGGGGCCAACGTCCTGACTTTC. Protein sequence: CASADSGANVLTF.

Note on this clonotype: This could be a read error, since a much larger clone is one nucleotide away. This chain connects TRBV5-4 to TRBJ1-2, with TRBD1 identical over 8 bases. The germline CDR1 and CDR2 sequences are SGHNT and YYREEE (reference sequence). The CDR3 has 13 amino acids. The trim removed 5 bases at V and 7 bases at J, leaving 7 bases unmatched. The CDR3 here is CASSIRTGFGYTF. CDR3 bases: TGTGCCAGCAGTATAAGGACAGGGTTTGGCTACACCTTC.

Worth noting for this clonotype: This may arise from a read error, as a much more abundant clone is one base away. The chain has TRBV24-1 and TRBJ2-7; D might be TRBD1 (5 bases). V was pared by 5 bases and J by 0 bases, with 10 bases between. There are 14 residues in the CDR3. The germline V gene encodes CDR1 KGHDR and CDR2 SFDVKD. The CDR3 sequence is CATSAQGSSYEQYF. The CDR3 nucleotides read TGTGCCACCAGTGCCCAGGGCAGCTCCTACGAGCAGTACTTC.

In regard to this clonotype: A much larger clone differs by one base, so this may be a read error. The chain links TRBV7-2 to TRBJ2-1; unclear D gene. Germline V gene data show CDR1 as SGHTA and CDR2 as FQGNSA. V shed 5 bases and J shed 7 bases, with 9 bases lying between them. CDR3 length equals 12 residues. The CDR3 region is CASSPKENEQFF. CDR3 bases: TGTGCCAGCAGCCCGAAGGAGAATGAGCAGTTCTTC.

The rearrangement links TRBV27 to TRBJ1-1; D is possibly TRBD1 (5 bases). V was clipped by 4 bases and J by 6 bases, with 24 bases between them. Germline V gene sequence: CDR1 MNHEY, CDR2 SMNVEV (reference sequence). The CDR3 is 17 residues long. CDR3 region: CASSSPGGAGIVAEAFF. CDR3 nucleotides: TGTGCCAGCAGTTCCCCTGGAGGGGCAGGCATCGTCGCTGAAGCTTTCTTT.

This clonotype has a count of ten or more. The V call is TRBV4-1, the J call TRBJ2-3; D ambiguous. The germline V gene has CDR1 MGHRA and CDR2 YSYEKL. The V gene lost 0 bases and the J gene lost 4 bases, with 11 bases spanning the gap. This CDR3 has 15 residues. This CDR3 is CASSQEFPGSDTQYF. CDR3 DNA: TGCGCCAGCAGCCAAGAGTTTCCCGGCTCAGATACGCAGTATTTT.

This clonotype was observed many times. The rearrangement joins TRBV28 to TRBJ1-5; tentative D call: TRBD1 (5 bases). Germline assignment: CDR1 MDHEN and CDR2 SYDVKM. The CDR3 has 17 amino acids. V gave up 5 bases and J gave up 4 bases, with 21 bases separating them. DNA for the CDR3: TGTGCCAGCAGTGGAATCCAGGGAACACATCGTAATCAGCCCCAGCATTTT. This codes for CASSGIQGTHRNQPQHF.

Comment on this clonotype: A read error is possible here, since a much larger clone lies one base away. V and J are TRBV4-1 and TRBJ1-1, with 9 bases fitting TRBD1. This CDR3 is 15 amino acids long. Germline lookup yields CDR1 MGHRA and CDR2 YSYEKL. V lost 5 bases and J lost 3; bases outside the gene matches: 7. Here the CDR3 reads CASSKIQGADTEAFF. The CDR3 DNA reads TGCGCCAGCAGCAAAATACAGGGGGCGGACACTGAAGCTTTCTTT.